Presented here are 4 T cell receptor beta chains from one specimen sequenced in a study of control samples from healthy donors and cancer patients. Clones were sequenced by immunoSEQ multiplex PCR, and TCRdb holds only the in-frame ones, with some missing. In the table there are 100,000 to 150,000 clones, around 92% of which are singletons. The sample consisted of PBMCs. The receptors come from an elderly man with head and neck cancer.

This rearrangement joins TRBV10-3 to TRBJ2-1; 9 bases fit TRBD2. Germline assignment: CDR1 ENHRY and CDR2 SYGVKD. With V trimmed by 6 bases and J by 7 bases, 4 bases remained unmatched. The CDR3 spans 13 residues. CDR3 residues: CAIRREGPNEQFF. The DNA of the CDR3 is TGTGCCATCAGGCGGGAGGGCCCAAATGAGCAGTTCTTC.

V is TRBV20-1 and J is TRBJ1-2, with D perhaps TRBD1 (5 bases). The CDR3 sequence is 12 residues long. Germline V gene sequence: CDR1 DFQATT, CDR2 SNEGSKA (reference sequence). The V end lost 3 bases, the J end lost 5 bases, and 10 bases lay between the germline ends. The CDR3 nucleotides read TGCAGTGCTAGTCACAGGCCGTATGGCTACACCTTC. Its protein is CSASHRPYGYTF.

The V call is TRBV9, the J call TRBJ2-2; 7 bases are a match to TRBD2. The trim removed 0 bases at V and 5 bases at J, leaving 7 bases unmatched. The CDR3 totals 16 residues. Germline lookup yields CDR1 SGDLS and CDR2 YYNGEE. CDR3 amino acids: CASSVGAGVGTGELFF. DNA for the CDR3: TGTGCCAGCAGCGTAGGGGCGGGAGTCGGTACCGGGGAGCTGTTTTTT.

The V call is TRBV18, the J call TRBJ2-5; unclear D gene. This CDR3 spans 14 amino acids. V lost 1 base to trimming and J lost 1 base, with 7 bases between them. In germline, CDR1 is KGHSH, CDR2 LQKENI. This CDR3 is CASSPLRSQETQYF. The CDR3 nucleotides are TGTGCCAGCTCACCACTCCGTAGCCAAGAGACCCAGTACTTC.